The 6 T cell receptor beta chains given below trace back to one sample, sequenced in a study of blood T cell repertoires in COVID-19. The protocol was immunoSEQ multiplex PCR, while the TCRdb copy is restricted to in-frame clones and leaves out a portion. The sample yields fewer than 350,000 clones, approximately 90% seen once. Sequenced material: PBMCs or T cells enriched from blood (not recorded which). The receptors here all came from a woman younger than 45 with acute COVID-19.

This clone has a single count. The chain uses TRBV4-2 and TRBJ2-2; unclear D gene. V shed 0 bases and J shed 4 bases, with 6 bases lying between them. Germline V gene data show CDR1 as LGHNA and CDR2 as YNFKEQ. CDR3 length: 14 amino acids. The CDR3 DNA reads as TGTGCCAGCAGCCAAGAGGAGTTCACCGGGGAGCTGTTTTTT. This encodes CASSQEEFTGELFF.

This chain uses TRBV24-1 with TRBJ2-1; 7 nucleotides line up with TRBD2. Trimming removed 7 bases from V and 1 base from J; junction bases left unmatched: 6. The CDR3 spans 15 residues. The germline V gene encodes CDR1 KGHDR and CDR2 SFDVKD. The CDR3 DNA sequence: TGTGCCACCAGCCAGCGGGGTTTGTCCTACAATGAGCAGTTCTTC. It is translated as CATSQRGLSYNEQFF.

V gene TRBV1 combines with J gene TRBJ2-1; the table's D call, TRBD1, was not checked against the DNA. TRBV1 constitutes a pseudogene. The CDR3 is 13 residues long. The CDR3 coding sequence is TGCACCAGCAGCCCCACACAGGCCAATGAGCAGTTCTTC. Protein sequence: CTSSPTQANEQFF.

The genes are TRBV5-4 and TRBJ2-1; TRBD1 matches at 9 bases. The CDR3 totals 15 residues. The V gene's germline CDR1 is SGHNT and CDR2 YYREEE (reference sequence). V lost 3 bases, J lost 8 bases, and 9 bases stayed unmatched. CDR3 in DNA: TGTGCCAGCAGCTCGGGGGGACAGGGTATGGATGAGCAGTTCTTC. Translation gives CASSSGGQGMDEQFF.

The V gene is TRBV3-1 (or the pseudogene TRBV3-2), the J gene TRBJ1-5, with D perhaps matching TRBD1 (6 bases). Germline CDR1 reads LGHDT; CDR2 reads YNNKEL (reference sequence). The V gene lost 0 bases and the J gene lost 5 bases, with 11 bases spanning the gap. The length of the CDR3 is 15 residues. DNA for the CDR3: TGTGCCAGCAGCCAAGATTGGTCAGGGGATCAGCCCCAGCATTTT. Its translation: CASSQDWSGDQPQHF.

The rearrangement joins TRBV24-1 to TRBJ2-3, with 10 nucleotides matching TRBD1. Germline V gives CDR1 KGHDR, CDR2 SFDVKD. J lost 1 base, V lost 4 bases, and 16 bases had no gene match. This CDR3 is built from 20 residues. The CDR3 loop reads CATSDPNEDRGRYGTDTQYF. The CDR3 DNA sequence: TGTGCCACCAGTGACCCCAACGAAGACAGGGGGCGATATGGCACAGATACGCAGTATTTT.